This note documents a single T cell receptor (beta chain) sequence. The data derive from a study of cytomegalovirus exposure and HLA in healthy donors. Trimming cost V 6 bases and J 0 bases, with 14 bases left between them. The CDR3 is 15 residues long. The germline CDR1 and CDR2 sequences are LNHDA and SQIVND (reference sequence). 60 Vbeta and 13 Jbeta primers were used in PCR. Profiling relied on immunoSEQ multiplex PCR, and the TCRdb table lists in-frame clones only, not all of them. Here the sample spans fewer than 130,000 clones, around two thirds being singletons. The chain recombines TRBV19 with TRBJ1-1; D unresolved. Sequences were obtained from PBMCs. The origin of this receptor is a middle-aged man in good health and CMV-seropositive. The CDR3 spells CASRIEGSMNTEAFF. For the CDR3, the DNA is TGTGCCAGTAGAATCGAGGGCTCGATGAACACTGAAGCTTTCTTT.